This T cell receptor beta chain was captured in a study of shared clonotypes between healthy human individuals. At the level of the study: The donor pool was made up of two women and three men aged 18 to 49.

Clones were sequenced by immunoSEQ multiplex PCR, and TCRdb holds only the in-frame ones, with some missing. The profile covers about 330,000 clones, with around 90% appearing a single time and about 17% taken by the ten largest. Overall study results and limits: Since donors were few, the genetic and exposure-history diversity represented was limited. Rarefaction revealed incomplete sorted-subset sequencing despite large depth.

As regards this clone: Its antigen is unidentified.

V gave up 0 bases and J gave up 4 bases; unmatched junction bases: 3. Germline assignment: CDR1 SGHDT and CDR2 YYEEEE. This CDR3 has 14 amino acids. The clonotype was recovered from a man aged 18 to 30 in good health. Sequenced input: memory CD8+ T cells sorted from blood. As to subset: CD45RO+ cells pooled with CCR7-negative TemRA cells. V and J are TRBV5-6 and TRBJ2-7; the match to TRBD2 covers 8 bases. The chain's CDR3 is CASSLGTSFYEQYF. CDR3 coding DNA: TGTGCCAGCAGCTTGGGGACTAGCTTTTACGAGCAGTACTTC. Complete variable domain (other parts from reference TRBV5-6 and TRBJ2-7): DAGVTQSPTHLIKTRGQQVTLRCSPKSGHDTVSWYQQALGQGPQFIFQYYEEEERQRGNFPDRFSGHQFPNYSSELNVNALLLGDSALYLCASSLGTSFYEQYFGPGTRLTVT.